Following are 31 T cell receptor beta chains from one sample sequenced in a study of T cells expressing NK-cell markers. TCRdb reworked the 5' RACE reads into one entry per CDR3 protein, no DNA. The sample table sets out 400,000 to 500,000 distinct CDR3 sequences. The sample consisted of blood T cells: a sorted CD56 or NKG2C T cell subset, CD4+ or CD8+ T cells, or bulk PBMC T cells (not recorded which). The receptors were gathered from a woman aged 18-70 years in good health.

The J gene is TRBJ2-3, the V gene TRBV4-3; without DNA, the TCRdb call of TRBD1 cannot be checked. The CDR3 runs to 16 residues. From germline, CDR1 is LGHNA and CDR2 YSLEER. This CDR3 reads CASSQGWTGLGDTQYF.

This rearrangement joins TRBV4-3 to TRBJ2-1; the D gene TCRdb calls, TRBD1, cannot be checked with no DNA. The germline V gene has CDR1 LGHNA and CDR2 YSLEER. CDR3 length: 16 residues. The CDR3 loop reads CASSQSADSLYNEQFF.

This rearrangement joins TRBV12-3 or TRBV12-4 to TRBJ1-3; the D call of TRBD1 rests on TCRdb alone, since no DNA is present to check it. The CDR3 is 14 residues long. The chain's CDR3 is CASSPPDVRNTIYF.

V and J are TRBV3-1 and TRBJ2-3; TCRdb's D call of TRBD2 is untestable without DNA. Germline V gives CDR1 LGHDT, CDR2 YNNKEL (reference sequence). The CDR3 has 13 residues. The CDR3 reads CASSQGSMDTQYF.

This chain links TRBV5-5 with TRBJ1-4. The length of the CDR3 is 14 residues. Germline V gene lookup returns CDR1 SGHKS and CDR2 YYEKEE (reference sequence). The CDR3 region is CASSLEATPLKLFF.

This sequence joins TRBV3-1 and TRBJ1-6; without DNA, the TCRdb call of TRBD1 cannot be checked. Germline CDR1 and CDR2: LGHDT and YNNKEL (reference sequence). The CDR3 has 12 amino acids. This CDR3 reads CASSQRGQVLNF.

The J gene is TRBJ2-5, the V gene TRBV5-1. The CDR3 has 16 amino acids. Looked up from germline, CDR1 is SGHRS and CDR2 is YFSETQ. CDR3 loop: CASSLARQSVQETQYF. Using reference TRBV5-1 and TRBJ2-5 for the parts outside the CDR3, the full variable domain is KAGVTQTPRYLIKTRGQQVTLSCSPISGHRSVSWYQQTPGQGLQFLFEYFSETQRNKGNFPGRFSGRQFSNSRSEMNVSTLELGDSALYLCASSLARQSVQETQYFGPGTRLLVL.

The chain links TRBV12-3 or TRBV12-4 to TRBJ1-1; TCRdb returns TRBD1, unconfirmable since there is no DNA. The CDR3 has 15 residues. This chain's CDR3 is CASSLLGTVNTEAFF.

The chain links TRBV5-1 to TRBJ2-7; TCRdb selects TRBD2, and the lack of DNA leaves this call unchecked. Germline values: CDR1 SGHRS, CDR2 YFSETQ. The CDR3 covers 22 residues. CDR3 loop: CASSSGSPTSGYLIYGVDEQYF.

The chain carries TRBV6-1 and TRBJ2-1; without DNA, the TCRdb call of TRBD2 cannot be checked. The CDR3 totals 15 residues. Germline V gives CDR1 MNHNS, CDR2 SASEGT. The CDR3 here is CASSLAGGTFNEQFF.

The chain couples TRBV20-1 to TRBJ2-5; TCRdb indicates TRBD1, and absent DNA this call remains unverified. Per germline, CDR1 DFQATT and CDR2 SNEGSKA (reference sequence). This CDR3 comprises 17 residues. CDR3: CSAGDDGGPGYQETQYF.

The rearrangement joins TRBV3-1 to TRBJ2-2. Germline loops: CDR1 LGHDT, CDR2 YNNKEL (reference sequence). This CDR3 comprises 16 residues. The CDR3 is CASSQDLGGYAGELFF.

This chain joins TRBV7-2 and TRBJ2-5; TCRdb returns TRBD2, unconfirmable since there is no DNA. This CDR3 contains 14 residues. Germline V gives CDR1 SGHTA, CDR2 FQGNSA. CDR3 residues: CANVLGGRFETQYF.

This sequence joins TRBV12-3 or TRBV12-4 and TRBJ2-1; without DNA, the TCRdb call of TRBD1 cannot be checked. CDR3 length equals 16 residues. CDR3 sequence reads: CASSLATGALYNEQFF.

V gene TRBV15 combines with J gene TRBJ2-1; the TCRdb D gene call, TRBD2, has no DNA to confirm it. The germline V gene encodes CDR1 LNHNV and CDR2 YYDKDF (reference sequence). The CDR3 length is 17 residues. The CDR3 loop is CATSRDLAGGPRPEQFF.

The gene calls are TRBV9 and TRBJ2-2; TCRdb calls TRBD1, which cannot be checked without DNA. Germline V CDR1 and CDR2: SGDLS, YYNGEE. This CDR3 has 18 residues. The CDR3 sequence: CASSVSAAGTGFARELFF. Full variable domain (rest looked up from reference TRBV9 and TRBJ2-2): DSGVTQTPKHLITATGQRVTLRCSPRSGDLSVYWYQQSLDQGLQFLIQYYNGEERAKGNILERFSAQQFPDLHSELNLSSLELGDSALYFCASSVSAAGTGFARELFFGEGSRLTVL.

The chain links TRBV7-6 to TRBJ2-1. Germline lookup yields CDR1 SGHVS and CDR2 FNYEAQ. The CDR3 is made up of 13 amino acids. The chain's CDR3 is CASSFDVANEQFF. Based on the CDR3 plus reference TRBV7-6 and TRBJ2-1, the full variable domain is GAGVSQSPRYKVTKRGQDVALRCDPISGHVSLYWYRQALGQGPEFLTYFNYEAQQDKSGLPNDRFSAERPEGSISTLTIQRTEQRDSAMYRCASSFDVANEQFFGPGTRLTVL.

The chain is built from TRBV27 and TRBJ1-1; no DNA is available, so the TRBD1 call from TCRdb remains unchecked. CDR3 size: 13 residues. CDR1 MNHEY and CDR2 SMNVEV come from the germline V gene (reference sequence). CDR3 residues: CASSRGDHTEAFF.

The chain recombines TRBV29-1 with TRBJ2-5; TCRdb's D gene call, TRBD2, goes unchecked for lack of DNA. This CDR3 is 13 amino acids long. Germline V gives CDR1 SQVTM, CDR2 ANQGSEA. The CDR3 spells CSVVAGGPETQYF.

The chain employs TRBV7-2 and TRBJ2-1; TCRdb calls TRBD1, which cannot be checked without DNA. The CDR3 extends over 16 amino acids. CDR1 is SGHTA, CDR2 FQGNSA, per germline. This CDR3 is CASSSPGTKVYNEQFF. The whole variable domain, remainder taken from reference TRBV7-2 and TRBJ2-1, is GAGVSQSPSNKVTEKGKDVELRCDPISGHTALYWYRQSLGQGLEFLIYFQGNSAPDKSGLPSDRFSAERTGGSVSTLTIQRTQQEDSAVYLCASSSPGTKVYNEQFFGPGTRLTVL.

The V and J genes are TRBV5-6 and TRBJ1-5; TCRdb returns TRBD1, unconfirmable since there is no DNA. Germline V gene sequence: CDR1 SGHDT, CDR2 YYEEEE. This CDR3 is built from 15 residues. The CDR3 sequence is CASSNGQTSNQPQHF.

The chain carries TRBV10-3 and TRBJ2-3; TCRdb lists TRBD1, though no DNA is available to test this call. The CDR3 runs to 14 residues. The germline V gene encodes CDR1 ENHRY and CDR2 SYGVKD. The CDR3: CAISEARGGDTQYF.

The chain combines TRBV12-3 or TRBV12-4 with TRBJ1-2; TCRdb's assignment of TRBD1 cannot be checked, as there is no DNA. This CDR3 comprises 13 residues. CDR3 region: CASSPGRAYGYTF.

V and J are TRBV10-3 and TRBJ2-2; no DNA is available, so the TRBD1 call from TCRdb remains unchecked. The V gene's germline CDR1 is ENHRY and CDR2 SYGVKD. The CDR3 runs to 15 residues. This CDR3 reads CAIREQGLYTGELFF.

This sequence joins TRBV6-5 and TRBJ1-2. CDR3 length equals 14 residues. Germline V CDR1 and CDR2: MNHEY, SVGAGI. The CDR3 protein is CASSYPPAGGGYTF.

CDR3 region: CASSSEQSGANVLTF. The chain joins TRBV6-5 to TRBJ2-6. This CDR3 spans 15 amino acids. Germline V gene lookup returns CDR1 MNHEY and CDR2 SVGAGI.

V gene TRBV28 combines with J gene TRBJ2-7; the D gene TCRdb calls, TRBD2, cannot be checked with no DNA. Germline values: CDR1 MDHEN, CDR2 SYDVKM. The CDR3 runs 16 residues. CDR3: CASRPTIQGPLYEQYF.

The chain's CDR3 is CSVDLGFLGGYTF. V usage is TRBV29-1 and J usage is TRBJ1-2. The CDR3 runs to 13 residues. Germline V CDR1 and CDR2: SQVTM, ANQGSEA.

CDR3 residues: CASSPPSRSYNEQFF. J is TRBJ2-1 and V is TRBV18. The CDR3 loop spans 15 amino acids. CDR1 KGHSH and CDR2 LQKENI come from the germline V gene.

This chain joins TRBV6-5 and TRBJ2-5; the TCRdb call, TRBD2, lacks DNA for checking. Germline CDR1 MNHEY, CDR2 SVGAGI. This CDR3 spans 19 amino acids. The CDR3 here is CASSYSSSLAGAIKETQYF.

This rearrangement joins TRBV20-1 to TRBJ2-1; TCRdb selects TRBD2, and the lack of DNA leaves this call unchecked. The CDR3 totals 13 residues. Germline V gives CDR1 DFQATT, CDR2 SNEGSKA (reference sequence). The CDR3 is CSIYPSGYNEQFF.